This T cell receptor (beta chain) was profiled in a study of cytomegalovirus exposure and HLA in healthy donors (dated by TCRdb to about 2017). Regarding the study in general: A later analysis indicated that the 90 to 150 validation repertoires were generated on the platform also employed for the 650 to 850 repertoires of the first cohort. Along with the roughly 670-subject first cohort, a separate validation cohort of over a hundred different subjects was used. The study aimed to test whether cataloging public T cell receptors could reveal signatures of past pathogen exposure. The study combined high-throughput TCR immunosequencing, statistical association of individual TCRs with disease status, and machine learning to predict cytomegalovirus infection status. Results the study describes overall, beyond this receptor: Of the cluster scores, about 94% were above 0 in a later analysis, which found that TCRs clustered in the first cohort also tended to co-occur in the approximately 130 validation repertoires. Most TCR sequences were seen in very few donors, while some public TCRs were found in many individuals. A few of the identified cytomegalovirus-associated TCR beta chains were confirmed in vitro to be specific for cytomegalovirus antigens. The classifier was reported to diagnose cytomegalovirus status with high specificity and sensitivity in both the original and validation cohorts. A later analysis had no HLA typing for the validation cohort, so co-occurrence there was scored across all 130 or so repertoires. In the study, around 150 TCR beta chains were listed as associated with cytomegalovirus. The authors suggested that the approach could potentially be extended to other disease states and immunological phenotypes.

The donors belonged to the validation cohort of 90 to 150 subjects, which was separate from the 666-subject first cohort. The CDR3 sequence holds 11 residues, the cysteine and phenylalanine included. The only DNA kept is the CDR3, 33 bases in frame from the first base. Via the germline V gene (reference sequence), CDR1 is DFQATT and CDR2 SNEGSKA. V gives up 6 bases and J gives up 10 bases, and the segment between their germline ends measures 12 bases. The library was produced with the immunoSEQ multiplex PCR assay. The authors' pipeline ran thus. To diagnose cytomegalovirus status from the catalog of TCR beta chain sequences, a statistical classification framework was built. Held by TCRdb, this immuneACCESS table contains in-frame sequences only and omits some clones. Under half of the omission traces to an unresolved V gene where checked; the cause of the rest is unknown. Clone size and the V and J calls come from that table; the DNA yielded D and trimming. Here the sample has 160,000 or so clones; around 89% occur a single time. In total, the top ten clones hold just under 3% of the sample.

Regarding this clone: Its specific antigen is unknown. No per-base quality is available; no much larger clone lies one base away.

The sequence joins TRBV20-1 to TRBJ1-4; TRBD1 might be the D gene, on 5 matching bases. This clonotype was sampled from a man younger than 30 in good health and CMV-seronegative. Sequencing input: PBMCs. The DNA sequence is as follows: TGCAGTGCAGGGGCATCGGGAAAACTGTTTTTT. It encodes CSAGASGKLFF.